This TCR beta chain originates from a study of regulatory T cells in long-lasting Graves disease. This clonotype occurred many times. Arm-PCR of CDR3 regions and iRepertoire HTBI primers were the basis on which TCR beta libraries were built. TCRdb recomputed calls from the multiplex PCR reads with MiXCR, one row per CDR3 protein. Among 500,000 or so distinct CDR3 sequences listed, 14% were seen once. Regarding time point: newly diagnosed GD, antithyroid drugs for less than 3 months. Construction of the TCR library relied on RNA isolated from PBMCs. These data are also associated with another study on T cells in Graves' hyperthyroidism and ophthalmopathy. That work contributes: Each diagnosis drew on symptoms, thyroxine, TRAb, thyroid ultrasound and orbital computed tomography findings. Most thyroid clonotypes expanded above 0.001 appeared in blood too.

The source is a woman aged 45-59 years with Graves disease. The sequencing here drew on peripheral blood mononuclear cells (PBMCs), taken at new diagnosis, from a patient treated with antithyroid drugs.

The CDR3 DNA follows: TGTGCCAGCAGGTCGGGACAGACAAACTATGGCTACACCTTC. Translating gives CASRSGQTNYGYTF. The rearrangement uses TRBV7-9 and TRBJ1-2; 7 bases line up with TRBD1. The length of the CDR3 is 14 residues. The trim removed 6 bases at V and 2 bases at J, leaving 6 bases unmatched. Germline-derived CDR1 and CDR2 are SEHNR and FQNEAQ (reference sequence).